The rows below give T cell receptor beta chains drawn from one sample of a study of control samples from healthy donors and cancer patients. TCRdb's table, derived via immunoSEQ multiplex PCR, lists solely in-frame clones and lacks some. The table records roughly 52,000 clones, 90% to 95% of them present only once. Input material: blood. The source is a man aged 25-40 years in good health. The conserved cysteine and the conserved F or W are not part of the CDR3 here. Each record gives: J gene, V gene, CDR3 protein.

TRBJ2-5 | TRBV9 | ASSVGSEGTQY
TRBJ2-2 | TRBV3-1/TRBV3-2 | ASSLRSDGGELF
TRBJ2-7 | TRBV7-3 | ASSRTGGRFYEQY
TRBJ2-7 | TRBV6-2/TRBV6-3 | ASSYSTTTAAYEQY
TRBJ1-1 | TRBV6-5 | ASMGQSHTEAF
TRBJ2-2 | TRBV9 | ASSSSRSGELF
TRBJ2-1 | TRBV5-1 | ASSRLAGGPGEQF
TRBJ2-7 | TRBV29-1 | SVANRGTYEQY
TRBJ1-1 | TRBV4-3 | ASSQETGTLNTEAF
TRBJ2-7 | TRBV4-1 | ASSQDRDTLIRYEQY
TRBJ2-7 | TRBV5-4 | ASSLRVGEQY
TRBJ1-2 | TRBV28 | ASSLTGTGDQDYT
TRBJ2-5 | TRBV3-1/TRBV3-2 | ASSQVRDLSGGGETQY
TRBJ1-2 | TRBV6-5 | ASRRDSNYGYT
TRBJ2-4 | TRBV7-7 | ASIDVCRRAKNIQY
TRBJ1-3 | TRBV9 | ASSEVPQDGNTIY
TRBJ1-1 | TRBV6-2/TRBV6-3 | ASSYLAEAF